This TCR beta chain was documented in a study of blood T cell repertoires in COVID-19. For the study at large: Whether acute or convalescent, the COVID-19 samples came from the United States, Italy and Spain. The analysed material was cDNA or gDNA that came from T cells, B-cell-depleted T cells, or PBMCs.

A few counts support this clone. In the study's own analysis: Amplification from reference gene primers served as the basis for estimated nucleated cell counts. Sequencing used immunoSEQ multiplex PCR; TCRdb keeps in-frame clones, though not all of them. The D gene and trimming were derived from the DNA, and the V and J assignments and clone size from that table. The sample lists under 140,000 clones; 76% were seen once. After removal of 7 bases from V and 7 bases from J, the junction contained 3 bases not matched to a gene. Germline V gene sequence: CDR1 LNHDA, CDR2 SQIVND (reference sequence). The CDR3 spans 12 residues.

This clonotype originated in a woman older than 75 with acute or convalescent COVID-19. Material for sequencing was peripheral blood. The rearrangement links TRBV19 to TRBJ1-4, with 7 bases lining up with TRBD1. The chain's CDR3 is CASTDRSEKLFF. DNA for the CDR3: TGTGCCAGTACGGACAGGAGTGAAAAACTGTTTTTT.